This TCR beta chain was sequenced in a study of cytomegalovirus exposure and HLA in healthy donors. Study outcomes and limitations: The tendency of first-cohort TCR clusters to co-occur in the roughly 130 validation repertoires emerged from a later analysis. Among TCR sequences, most were rare, though some public TCRs appeared in many donors.

Sequencing was performed with immunoSEQ multiplex PCR; in TCRdb, only in-frame clones are kept and a portion is missing. Of 250,000 to 400,000 clones in the sample, about nine tenths were seen once. Comment on this clone: The target antigen is unknown. Other DNA sequences of this sample code for an identical CDR3.

The sequence was obtained from a woman aged 25-40 years in good health and CMV-seropositive. The sequencing input was PBMCs.

CDR3 bases: TGTGCCACCAGCAGGGGGACAGGGGGCACTGAAGCTTTCTTT. It encodes CATSRGTGGTEAFF. V and J are TRBV15 and TRBJ1-1; 11 bases fit TRBD1. Trimming cost V 3 bases and J 4 bases; bases outside gene matches: 1. The CDR3 runs to 14 residues. Looked up from germline, CDR1 is LNHNV and CDR2 is YYDKDF (reference sequence).